A single TCR beta chain is shown here with its context. This specimen comes from a study of spatial heterogeneity in lung cancer. TCRdb used MiXCR to reprocess the 5' RACE reads, holding one entry per CDR3 protein. The table lists 77,000 or so distinct CDR3 sequences, approximately 21% of them singletons, with roughly 6% in the top ten. The germline V gene encodes CDR1 ENHRY and CDR2 SYGVKD. The CDR3 runs to 15 residues. After removal of 0 bases from V and 5 bases from J, the junction contained 3 bases not matched to a gene. The time point was: sample taken at primary tumor resection. In each case, whole RNA from tumor, nontumor lung or frozen PBMC was sequenced unsorted.

The TCR originated in a male donor with early-stage non-small cell lung cancer. The chain employs TRBV10-3 and TRBJ2-7; 11 bases line up with TRBD1. Sample: PBMCs, taken at surgery. The CDR3 is CAISESWTGGNEQYF. The CDR3 DNA is TGTGCCATCAGTGAGTCGTGGACAGGGGGCAACGAGCAGTACTTC.